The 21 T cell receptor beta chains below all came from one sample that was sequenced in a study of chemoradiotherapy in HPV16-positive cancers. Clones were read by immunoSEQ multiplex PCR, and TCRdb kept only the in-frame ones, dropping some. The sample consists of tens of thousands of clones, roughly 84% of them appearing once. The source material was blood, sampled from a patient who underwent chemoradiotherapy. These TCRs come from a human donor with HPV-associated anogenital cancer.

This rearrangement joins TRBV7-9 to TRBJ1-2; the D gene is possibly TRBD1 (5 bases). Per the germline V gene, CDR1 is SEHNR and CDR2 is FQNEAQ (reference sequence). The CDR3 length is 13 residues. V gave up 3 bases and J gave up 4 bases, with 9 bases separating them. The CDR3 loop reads CASSFSGGYGYTF. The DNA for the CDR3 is TGTGCCAGCAGCTTTAGCGGGGGCTATGGCTACACCTTC.

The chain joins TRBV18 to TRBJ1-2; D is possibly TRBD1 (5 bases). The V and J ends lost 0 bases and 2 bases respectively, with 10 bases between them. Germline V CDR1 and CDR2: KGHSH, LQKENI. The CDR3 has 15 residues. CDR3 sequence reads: CASSPPSDSNYGYTF. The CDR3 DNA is TGTGCCAGCTCACCACCGTCCGACAGCAACTATGGCTACACCTTC.

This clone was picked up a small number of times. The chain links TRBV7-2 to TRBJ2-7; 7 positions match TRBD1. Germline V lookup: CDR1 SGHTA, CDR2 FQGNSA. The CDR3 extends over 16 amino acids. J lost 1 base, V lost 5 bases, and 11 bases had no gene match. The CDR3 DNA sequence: TGTGCCAGCAGCCCATGGACAGGTCCCTCATCCTACGAGCAGTACTTC. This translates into CASSPWTGPSSYEQYF.

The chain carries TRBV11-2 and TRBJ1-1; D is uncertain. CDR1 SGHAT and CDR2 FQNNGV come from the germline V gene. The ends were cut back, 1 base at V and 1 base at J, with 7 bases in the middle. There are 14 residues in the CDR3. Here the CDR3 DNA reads TGTGCCAGCAGCTTAGGGCGGTCGAACACTGAAGCTTTCTTT. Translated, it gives CASSLGRSNTEAFF.

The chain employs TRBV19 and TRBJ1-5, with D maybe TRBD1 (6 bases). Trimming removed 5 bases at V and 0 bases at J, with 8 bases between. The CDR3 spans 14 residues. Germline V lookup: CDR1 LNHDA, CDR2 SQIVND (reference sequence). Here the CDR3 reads CASSDRYSNQPQHF. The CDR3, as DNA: TGTGCCAGTAGTGACAGGTATAGCAATCAGCCCCAGCATTTT.

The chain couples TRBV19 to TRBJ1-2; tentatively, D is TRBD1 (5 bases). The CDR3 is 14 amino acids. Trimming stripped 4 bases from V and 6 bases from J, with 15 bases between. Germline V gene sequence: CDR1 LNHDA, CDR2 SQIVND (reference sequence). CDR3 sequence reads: CASSRGQASHGYTF. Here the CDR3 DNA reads TGTGCCAGTAGTAGGGGCCAAGCATCCCATGGCTACACCTTC.

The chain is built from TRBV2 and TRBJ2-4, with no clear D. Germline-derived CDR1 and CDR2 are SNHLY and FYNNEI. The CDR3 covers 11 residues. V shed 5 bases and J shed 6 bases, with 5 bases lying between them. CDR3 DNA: TGTGCCAGCAGTCCTGGAAACATTCAGTACTTC. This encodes CASSPGNIQYF.

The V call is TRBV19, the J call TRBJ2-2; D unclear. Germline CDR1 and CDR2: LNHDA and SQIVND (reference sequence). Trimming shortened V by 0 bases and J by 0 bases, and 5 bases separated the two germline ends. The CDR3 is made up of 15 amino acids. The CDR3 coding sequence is TGTGCCAGTAGTATAGAAGGCGCGAACACCGGGGAGCTGTTTTTT. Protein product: CASSIEGANTGELFF. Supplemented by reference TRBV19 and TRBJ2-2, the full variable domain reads DGGITQSPKYLFRKEGQNVTLSCEQNLNHDAMYWYRQDPGQGLRLIYYSQIVNDFQKGDIAEGYSVSREKKESFPLTVTSAQKNPTAFYLCASSIEGANTGELFFGEGSRLTVL.

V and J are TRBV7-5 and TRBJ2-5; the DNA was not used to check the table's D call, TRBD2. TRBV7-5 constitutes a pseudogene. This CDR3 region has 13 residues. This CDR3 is CARSLASQETQYF. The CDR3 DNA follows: TGTGCCAGAAGCTTAGCCTCGCAAGAGACCCAGTACTTC.

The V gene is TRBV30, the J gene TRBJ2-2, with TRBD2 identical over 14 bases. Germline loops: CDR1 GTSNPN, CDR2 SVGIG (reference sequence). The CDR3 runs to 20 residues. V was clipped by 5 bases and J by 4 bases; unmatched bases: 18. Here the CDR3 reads CAWSWEGLAGGSAGTGELFF. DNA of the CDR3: TGTGCCTGGTCATGGGAAGGACTAGCGGGGGGCTCCGCGGGCACCGGGGAGCTGTTTTTT.

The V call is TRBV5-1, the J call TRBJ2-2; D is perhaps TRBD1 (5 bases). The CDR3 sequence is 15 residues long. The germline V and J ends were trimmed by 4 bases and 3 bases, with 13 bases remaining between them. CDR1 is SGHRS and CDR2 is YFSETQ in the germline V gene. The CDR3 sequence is CASSPNQGDTGELFF. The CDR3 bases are TGCGCCAGCAGCCCCAACCAGGGTGACACCGGGGAGCTGTTTTTT.

The CDR3 DNA reads as TGTGCCAGCAGTGAAACGTCCCGGGGAAACACCATATATTTT. This codes for CASSETSRGNTIYF. The V and J genes are TRBV6-1 and TRBJ1-3; D gene unclear. The CDR3 is made up of 14 amino acids. Trimming removed 2 bases from V and 4 bases from J, with 9 bases in between. Germline V CDR1 and CDR2: MNHNS, SASEGT.

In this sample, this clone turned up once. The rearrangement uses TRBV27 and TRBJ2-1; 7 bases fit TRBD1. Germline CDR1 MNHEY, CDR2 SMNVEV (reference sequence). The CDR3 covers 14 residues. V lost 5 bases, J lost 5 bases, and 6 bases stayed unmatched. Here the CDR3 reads CASSTQGLHNEQFF. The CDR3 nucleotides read TGTGCCAGCAGTACACAGGGGTTGCACAATGAGCAGTTCTTC.

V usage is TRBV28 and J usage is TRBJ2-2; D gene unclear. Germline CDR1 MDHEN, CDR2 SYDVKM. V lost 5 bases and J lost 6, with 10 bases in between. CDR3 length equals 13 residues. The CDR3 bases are TGTGCCAGCAGTCGGGCAATTCCCGGGGAGCTGTTTTTT. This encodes CASSRAIPGELFF. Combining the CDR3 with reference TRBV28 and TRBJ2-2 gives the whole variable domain DVKVTQSSRYLVKRTGEKVFLECVQDMDHENMFWYRQDPGLGLRLIYFSYDVKMKEKGDIPEGYSVSREKKERFSLILESASTNQTSMYLCASSRAIPGELFFGEGSRLTVL.

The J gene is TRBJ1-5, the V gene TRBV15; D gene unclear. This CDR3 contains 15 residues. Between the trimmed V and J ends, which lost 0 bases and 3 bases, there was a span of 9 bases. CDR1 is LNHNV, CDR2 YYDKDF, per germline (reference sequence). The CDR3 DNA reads TGTGCCACCAGCAGAGATAAGGGATACAATCAGCCCCAGCATTTT. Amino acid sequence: CATSRDKGYNQPQHF.

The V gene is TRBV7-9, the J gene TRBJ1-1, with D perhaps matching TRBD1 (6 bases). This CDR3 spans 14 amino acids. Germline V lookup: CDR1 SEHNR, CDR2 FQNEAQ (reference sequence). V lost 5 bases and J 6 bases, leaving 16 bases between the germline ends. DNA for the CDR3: TGTGCCAGCAGCCAGTACAGGGACTACGCTGAAGCTTTCTTT. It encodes CASSQYRDYAEAFF.

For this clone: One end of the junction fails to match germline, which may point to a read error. This CDR3 reads CASRDSGRARDTQCF. For the CDR3, the DNA is TGTGCCAGCAGAGATAGCGGGAGAGCCAGAGATACGCAGTGTTTT. V is TRBV6-5 and J is TRBJ2-3, with TRBD2 matching 9 bases. Germline assignment: CDR1 MNHEY and CDR2 SVGAGI. The CDR3 sequence is 15 residues long.

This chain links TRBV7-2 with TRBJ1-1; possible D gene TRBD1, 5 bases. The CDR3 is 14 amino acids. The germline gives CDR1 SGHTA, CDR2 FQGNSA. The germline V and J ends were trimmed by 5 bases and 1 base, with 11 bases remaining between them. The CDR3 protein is CASSPQTGNTEAFF. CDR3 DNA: TGTGCCAGCAGCCCCCAAACAGGGAACACTGAAGCTTTCTTT.

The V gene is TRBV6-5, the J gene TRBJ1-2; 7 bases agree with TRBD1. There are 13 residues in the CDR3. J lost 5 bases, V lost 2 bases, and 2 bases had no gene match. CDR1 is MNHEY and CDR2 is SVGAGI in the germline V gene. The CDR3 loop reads CASSYDRVYGYTF. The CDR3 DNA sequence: TGTGCCAGCAGTTACGACAGGGTATATGGCTACACCTTC.

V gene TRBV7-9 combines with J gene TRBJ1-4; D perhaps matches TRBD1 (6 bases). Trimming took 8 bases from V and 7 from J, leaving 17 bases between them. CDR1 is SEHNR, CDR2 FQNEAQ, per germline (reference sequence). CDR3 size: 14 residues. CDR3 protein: CASPSGQGIEKLFF. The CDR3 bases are TGTGCCAGCCCCTCGGGGCAGGGGATTGAAAAACTGTTTTTT.

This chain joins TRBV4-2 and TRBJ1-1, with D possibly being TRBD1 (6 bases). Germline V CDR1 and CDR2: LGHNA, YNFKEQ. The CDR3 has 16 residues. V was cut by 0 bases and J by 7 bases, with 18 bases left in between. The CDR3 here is CASSQEQGQTGGEAFF. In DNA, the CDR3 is TGTGCCAGCAGCCAAGAACAGGGTCAAACAGGTGGTGAAGCTTTCTTT.